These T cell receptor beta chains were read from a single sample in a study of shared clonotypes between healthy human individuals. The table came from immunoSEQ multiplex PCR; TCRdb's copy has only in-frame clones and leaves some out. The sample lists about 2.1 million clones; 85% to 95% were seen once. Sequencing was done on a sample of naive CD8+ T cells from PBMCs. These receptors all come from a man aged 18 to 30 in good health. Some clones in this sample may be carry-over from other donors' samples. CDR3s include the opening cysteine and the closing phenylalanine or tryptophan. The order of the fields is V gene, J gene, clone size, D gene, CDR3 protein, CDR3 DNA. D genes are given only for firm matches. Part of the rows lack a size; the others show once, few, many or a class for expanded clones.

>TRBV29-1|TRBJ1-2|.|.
CSVVPANYGYTF
TGCAGCGTTGTCCCAGCTAACTATGGCTACACCTTC
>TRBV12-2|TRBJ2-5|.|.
CASRLASSPGPGCTQYF
TGTGCAAGTCGCTTAGCGTCTAGTCCAGGGCCAGGGTGTACCCAGTACTTC
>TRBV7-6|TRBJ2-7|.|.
CASSLAREAASYEQYF
TGTGCCAGCAGCTTAGCAAGGGAAGCGGCCTCCTACGAGCAGTACTTC
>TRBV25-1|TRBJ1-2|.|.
CASSETRGGGGYTF
TGTGCCAGCAGTGAAACCAGGGGAGGAGGTGGCTACACCTTC
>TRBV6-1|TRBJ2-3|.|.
CASSELVRGTDTQYF
TGTGCCAGCAGTGAATTGGTCAGGGGCACAGATACGCAGTATTTT
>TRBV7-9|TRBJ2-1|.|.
CASSLHRGVDEQFF
TGTGCCAGCAGCTTACATCGAGGGGTCGATGAGCAGTTCTTC
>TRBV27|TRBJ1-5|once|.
CASSPSSGQPQHF
TGTGCCAGCAGTCCCTCTAGTGGCCAGCCCCAGCATTTT
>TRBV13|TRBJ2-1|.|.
CASSLVTGPYNEQFF
TGTGCCAGCAGCTTAGTTACAGGGCCCTACAATGAGCAGTTCTTC
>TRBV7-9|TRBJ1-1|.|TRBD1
CASSLEYLARGRRAFF
TGTGCCAGCAGCTTAGAGTATTTGGCCAGGGGGCGCCGAGCTTTCTTT
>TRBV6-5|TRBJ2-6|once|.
CASSYSRNGANVLTF
TGTGCCAGCAGTTACTCCCGGAACGGGGCCAACGTCCTGACTTTC
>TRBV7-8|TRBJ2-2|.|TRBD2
CASSLDQGLAIYTGELFF
TGTGCCAGCAGCTTAGATCAGGGACTAGCGATATACACCGGGGAGCTGTTTTTT
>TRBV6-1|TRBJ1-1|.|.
CASWPGQQAFF
TGTGCCAGCTGGCCGGGCCAGCAAGCTTTCTTT
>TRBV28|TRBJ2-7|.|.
CASSLHSSYEQYF
TGTGCCAGCAGTTTACACAGCTCCTACGAGCAGTACTTC
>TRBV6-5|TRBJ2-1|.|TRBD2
CASSLGLADYNEQFF
TGTGCCAGCAGCCTGGGACTAGCGGACTACAATGAGCAGTTCTTC
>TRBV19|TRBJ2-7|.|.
CASSPGPTYEQYF
TGTGCCAGTAGTCCGGGACCAACTTACGAGCAGTACTTC
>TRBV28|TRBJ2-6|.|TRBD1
CASSRDRATGANVLTF
TGTGCCAGCAGTCGGGACAGGGCGACTGGGGCCAACGTCCTGACTTTC
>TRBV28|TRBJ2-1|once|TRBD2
CASSPRLAGPYNEQFF
TGTGCCAGCAGTCCACGACTAGCGGGTCCCTACAATGAGCAGTTCTTC
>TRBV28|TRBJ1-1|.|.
CASSLYRSTEAFF
TGTGCCAGCAGTTTATACAGGAGCACTGAAGCTTTCTTT
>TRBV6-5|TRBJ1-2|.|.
CASSYSLDYGYTF
TGTGCCAGCAGTTACTCCTTGGACTATGGCTACACCTTC
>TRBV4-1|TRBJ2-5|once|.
CASSQDSVGRETQYF
TGCGCCAGCAGCCAAGATTCAGTGGGCCGGGAGACCCAGTACTTC
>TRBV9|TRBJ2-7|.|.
CASSPENNLGNEQYF
TGTGCCAGCAGCCCCGAGAATAACCTTGGGAACGAGCAGTACTTC
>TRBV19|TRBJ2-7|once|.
CASSIAGLSYEQYF
TGTGCCAGTAGTATAGCCGGGCTCTCCTACGAGCAGTACTTC
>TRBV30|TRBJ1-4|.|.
CAWSTRWGGVTNEKLFF
TGTGCCTGGAGTACACGCTGGGGGGGGGTAACTAATGAAAAACTGTTTTTT